This T cell receptor (beta chain) was identified during a study of cytomegalovirus exposure and HLA in healthy donors. Study-wide points: One cluster of highly shared sequence variants probably arose as a sequencing artifact. Cytomegalovirus status, reportedly, was diagnosed with high specificity and sensitivity by the classifier. It was taken for granted in presence/absence analyses that sequencing depth across donors was roughly uniform.

It was with 60 Vbeta and 13 Jbeta primers that the PCR ran. Data came from immunoSEQ multiplex PCR; TCRdb stores just in-frame clones and leaves some out. The repertoire holds 95,000 to 150,000 clones, 65% to 85% seen once, with approximately 0.24% in the top ten. This clone was counted only a few times. The antigen remains undetermined. The germline V and J ends were trimmed by 1 base and 6 bases, with 8 bases remaining between them. CDR1 is SGHNT and CDR2 is YYREEE in the germline V gene (reference sequence). The CDR3 extends over 13 amino acids. The donors gave bone marrow, and they were healthy. The chain couples TRBV5-4 to TRBJ1-3; D ambiguous. The sample was PBMCs. This sequence originates from a man between 50 and 59 years old in good health and CMV-seronegative. The CDR3 here is CASSLNGENTIYF. The DNA for the CDR3 is TGTGCCAGCAGCTTGAACGGAGAAAACACCATATATTTT.